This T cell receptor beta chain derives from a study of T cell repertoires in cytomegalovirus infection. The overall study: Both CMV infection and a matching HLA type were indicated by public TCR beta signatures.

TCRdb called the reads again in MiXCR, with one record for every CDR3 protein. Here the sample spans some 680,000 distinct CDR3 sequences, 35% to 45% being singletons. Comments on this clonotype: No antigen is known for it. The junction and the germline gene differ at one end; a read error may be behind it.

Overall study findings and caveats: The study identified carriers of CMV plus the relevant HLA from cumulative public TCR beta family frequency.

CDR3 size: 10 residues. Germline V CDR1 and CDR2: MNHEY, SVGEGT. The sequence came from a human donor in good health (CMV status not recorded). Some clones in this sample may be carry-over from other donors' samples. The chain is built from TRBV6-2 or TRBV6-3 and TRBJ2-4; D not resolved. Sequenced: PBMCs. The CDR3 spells CWLAKNIQYF. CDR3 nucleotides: TGCTGGTTAGCCAAAAACATTCAGTACTTC.